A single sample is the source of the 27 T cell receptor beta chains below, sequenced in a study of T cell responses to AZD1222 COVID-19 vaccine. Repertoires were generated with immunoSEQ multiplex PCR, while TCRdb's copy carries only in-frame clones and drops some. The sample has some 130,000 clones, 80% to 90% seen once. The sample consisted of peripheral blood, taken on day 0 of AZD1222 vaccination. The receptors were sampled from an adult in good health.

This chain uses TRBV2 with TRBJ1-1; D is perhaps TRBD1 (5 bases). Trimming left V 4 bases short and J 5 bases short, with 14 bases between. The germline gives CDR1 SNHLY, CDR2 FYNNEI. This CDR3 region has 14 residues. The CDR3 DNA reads TGTGCCAGCAGTGTGGCTTGGGGGGGGACTGAAGCTTTCTTT. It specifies CASSVAWGGTEAFF.

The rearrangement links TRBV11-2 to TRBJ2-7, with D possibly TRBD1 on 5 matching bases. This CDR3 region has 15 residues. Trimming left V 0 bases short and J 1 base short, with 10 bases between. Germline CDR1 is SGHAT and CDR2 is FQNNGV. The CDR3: CASSLEKRGSYEQYF. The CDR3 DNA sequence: TGTGCCAGCAGCTTAGAGAAAAGGGGTTCCTACGAGCAGTACTTC. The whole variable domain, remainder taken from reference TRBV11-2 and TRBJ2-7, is EAGVAQSPRYKIIEKRQSVAFWCNPISGHATLYWYQQILGQGPKLLIQFQNNGVVDDSQLPKDRFSAERLKGVDSTLKIQPAKLEDSAVYLCASSLEKRGSYEQYFGPGTRLTVT.

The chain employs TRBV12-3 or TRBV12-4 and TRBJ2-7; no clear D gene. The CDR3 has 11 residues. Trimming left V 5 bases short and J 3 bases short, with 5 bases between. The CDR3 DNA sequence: TGTGCCAGCAGTGAGAGCTACGAGCAGTACTTC. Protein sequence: CASSESYEQYF.

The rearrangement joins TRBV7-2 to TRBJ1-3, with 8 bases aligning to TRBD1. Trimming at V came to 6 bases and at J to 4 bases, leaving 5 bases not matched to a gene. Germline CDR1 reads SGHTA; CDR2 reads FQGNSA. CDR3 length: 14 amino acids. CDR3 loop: CASRSTGVGNTIYF. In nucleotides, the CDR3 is TGTGCCAGCAGATCGACAGGGGTAGGAAACACCATATATTTT.

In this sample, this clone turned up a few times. In DNA form, the CDR3 reads TGTGCCAGCAGCCAATTGGATCTTAATTCACCCCTCCACTTT. Its protein product is CASSQLDLNSPLHF. This chain links TRBV3-1 (or the pseudogene TRBV3-2) with TRBJ1-6; D uncertain. Between the trimmed V and J ends, which lost 2 bases and 6 bases, there was a span of 8 bases. Germline assignment: CDR1 LGHDT and CDR2 YNNKEL (reference sequence). This CDR3 region has 14 residues.

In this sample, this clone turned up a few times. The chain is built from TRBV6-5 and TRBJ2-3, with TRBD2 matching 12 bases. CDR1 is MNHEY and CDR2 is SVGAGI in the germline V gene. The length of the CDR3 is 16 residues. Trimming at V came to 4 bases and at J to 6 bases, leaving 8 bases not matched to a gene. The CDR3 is CASSFRLAGGRDTQYF. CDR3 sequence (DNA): TGTGCCAGCAGTTTTAGGCTAGCGGGGGGGCGGGATACGCAGTATTTT.

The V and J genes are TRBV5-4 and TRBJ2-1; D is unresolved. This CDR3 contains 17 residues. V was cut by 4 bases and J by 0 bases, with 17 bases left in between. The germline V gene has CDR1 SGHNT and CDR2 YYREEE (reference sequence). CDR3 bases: TGTGCCAGCAGCCTACGTTACGGACCGAGCTCCTACAATGAGCAGTTCTTC. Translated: CASSLRYGPSSYNEQFF.

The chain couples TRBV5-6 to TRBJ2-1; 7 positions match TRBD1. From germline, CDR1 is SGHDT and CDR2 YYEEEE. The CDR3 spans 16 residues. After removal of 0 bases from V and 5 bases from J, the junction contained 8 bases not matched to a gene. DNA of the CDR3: TGTGCCAGCAGCTTGGATGAGGGGGCAGTTGACAATGAGCAGTTCTTC. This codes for CASSLDEGAVDNEQFF.

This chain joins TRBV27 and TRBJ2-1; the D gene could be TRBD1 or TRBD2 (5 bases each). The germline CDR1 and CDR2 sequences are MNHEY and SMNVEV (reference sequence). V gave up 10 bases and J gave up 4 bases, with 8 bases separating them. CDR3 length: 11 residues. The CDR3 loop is CAIEGYNEQFF. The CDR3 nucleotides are TGTGCCATCGAGGGGTACAATGAGCAGTTCTTC.

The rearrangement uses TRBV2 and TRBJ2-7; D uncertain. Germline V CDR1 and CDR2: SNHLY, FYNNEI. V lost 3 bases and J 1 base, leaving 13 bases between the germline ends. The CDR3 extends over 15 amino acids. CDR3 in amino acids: CASSELAERSYEQYF. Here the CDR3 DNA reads TGTGCCAGCAGTGAGCTGGCAGAACGGTCCTACGAGCAGTACTTC.

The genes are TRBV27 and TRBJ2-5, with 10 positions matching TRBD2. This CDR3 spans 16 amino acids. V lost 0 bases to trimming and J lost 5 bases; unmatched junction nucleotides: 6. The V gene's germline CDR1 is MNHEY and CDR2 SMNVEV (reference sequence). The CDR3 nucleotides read TGTGCCAGCAGTTTATCGGCTAGCGGGGGCCGGGAGACCCAGTACTTC. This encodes CASSLSASGGRETQYF.

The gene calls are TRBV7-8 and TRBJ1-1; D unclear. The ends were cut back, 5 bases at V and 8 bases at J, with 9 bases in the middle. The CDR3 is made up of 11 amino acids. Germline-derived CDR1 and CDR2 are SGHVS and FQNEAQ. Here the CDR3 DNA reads TGTGCCAGCAGCCACCTAGAGGAAGCTTTCTTT. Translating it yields CASSHLEEAFF.

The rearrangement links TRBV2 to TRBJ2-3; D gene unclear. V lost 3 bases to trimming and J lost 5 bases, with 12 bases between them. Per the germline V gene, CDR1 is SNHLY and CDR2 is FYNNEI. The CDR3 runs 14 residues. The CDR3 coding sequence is TGTGCCAGCAGTGACCGCCGGTGGAAAGATACGCAGTATTTT. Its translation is CASSDRRWKDTQYF.

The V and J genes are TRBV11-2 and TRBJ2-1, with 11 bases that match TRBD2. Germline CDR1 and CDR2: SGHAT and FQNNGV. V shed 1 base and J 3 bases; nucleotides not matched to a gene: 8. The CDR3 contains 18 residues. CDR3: CASSLGGIAGGVYNEQFF. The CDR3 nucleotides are TGTGCCAGCAGCTTAGGTGGTATAGCGGGAGGGGTCTACAATGAGCAGTTCTTC.

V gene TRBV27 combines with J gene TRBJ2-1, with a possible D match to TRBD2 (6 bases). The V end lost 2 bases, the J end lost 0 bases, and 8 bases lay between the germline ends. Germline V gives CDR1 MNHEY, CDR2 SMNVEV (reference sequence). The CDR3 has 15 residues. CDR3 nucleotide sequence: TGTGCCAGCAGTTTACTAGCGAGCTCCTACAATGAGCAGTTCTTC. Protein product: CASSLLASSYNEQFF.

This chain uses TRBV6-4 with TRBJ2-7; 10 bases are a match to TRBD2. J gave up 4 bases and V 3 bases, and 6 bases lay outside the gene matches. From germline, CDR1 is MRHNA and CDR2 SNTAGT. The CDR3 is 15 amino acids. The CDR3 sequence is CASSELAGYRYEQYF. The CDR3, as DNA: TGTGCCAGCAGTGAACTAGCGGGATACCGGTACGAGCAGTACTTC.

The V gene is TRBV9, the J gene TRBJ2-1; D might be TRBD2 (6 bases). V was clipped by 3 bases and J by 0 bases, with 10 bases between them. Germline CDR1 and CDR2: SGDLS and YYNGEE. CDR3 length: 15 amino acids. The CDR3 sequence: CASSASVASYNEQFF. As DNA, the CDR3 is TGTGCCAGCAGCGCTAGCGTTGCCTCCTACAATGAGCAGTTCTTC.

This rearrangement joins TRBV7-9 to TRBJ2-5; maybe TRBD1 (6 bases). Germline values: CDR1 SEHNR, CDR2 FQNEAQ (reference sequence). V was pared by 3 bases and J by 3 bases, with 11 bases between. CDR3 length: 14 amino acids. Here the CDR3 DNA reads TGTGCCAGCAGCTTGCTGTGGACAGAAGAGACCCAGTACTTC. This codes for CASSLLWTEETQYF.

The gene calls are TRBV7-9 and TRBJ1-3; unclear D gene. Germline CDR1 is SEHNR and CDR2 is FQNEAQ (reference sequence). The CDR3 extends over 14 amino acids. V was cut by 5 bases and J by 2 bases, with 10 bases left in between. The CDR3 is CASSHPRAGNTIYF. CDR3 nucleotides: TGTGCCAGCAGCCACCCCCGGGCTGGAAACACCATATATTTT.

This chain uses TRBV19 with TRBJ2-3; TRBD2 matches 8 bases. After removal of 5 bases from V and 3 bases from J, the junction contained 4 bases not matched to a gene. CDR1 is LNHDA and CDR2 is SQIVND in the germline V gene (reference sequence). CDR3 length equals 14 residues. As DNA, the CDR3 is TGTGCCAGTAGTGCGGTAGCGGGAACAGATACGCAGTATTTT. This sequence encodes CASSAVAGTDTQYF.

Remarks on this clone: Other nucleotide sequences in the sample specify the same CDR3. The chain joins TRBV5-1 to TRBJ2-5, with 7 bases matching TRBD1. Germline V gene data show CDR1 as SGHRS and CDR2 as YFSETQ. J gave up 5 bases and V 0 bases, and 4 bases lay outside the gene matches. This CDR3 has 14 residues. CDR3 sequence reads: CASSLGRGRETQYF. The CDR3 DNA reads TGCGCCAGCAGCTTGGGAAGGGGGCGGGAGACCCAGTACTTC.

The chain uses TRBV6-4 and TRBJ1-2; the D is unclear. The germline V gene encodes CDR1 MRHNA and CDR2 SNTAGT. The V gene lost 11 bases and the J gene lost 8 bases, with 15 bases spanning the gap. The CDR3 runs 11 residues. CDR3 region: CARHPSGGYTF. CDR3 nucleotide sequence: TGTGCCCGCCATCCCTCCGGCGGCTACACCTTC.

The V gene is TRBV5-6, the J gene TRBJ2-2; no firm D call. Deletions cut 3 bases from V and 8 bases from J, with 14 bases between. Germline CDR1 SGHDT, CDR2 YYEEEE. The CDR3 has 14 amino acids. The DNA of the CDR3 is TGTGCCAGCAGCTCGCTTTTCGATATTGGGGAGCTGTTTTTT. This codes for CASSSLFDIGELFF.

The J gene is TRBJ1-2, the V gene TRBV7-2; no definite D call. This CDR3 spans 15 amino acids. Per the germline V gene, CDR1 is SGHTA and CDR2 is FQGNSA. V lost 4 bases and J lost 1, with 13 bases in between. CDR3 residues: CASSSGRVLNYGYTF. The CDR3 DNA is TGTGCCAGCAGCTCGGGTCGTGTACTTAACTATGGCTACACCTTC.

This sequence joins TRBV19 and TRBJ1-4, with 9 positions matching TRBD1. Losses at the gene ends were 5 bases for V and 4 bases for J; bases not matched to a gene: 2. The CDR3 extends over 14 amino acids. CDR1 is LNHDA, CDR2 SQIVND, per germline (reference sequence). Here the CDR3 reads CASSGTGLNEKLFF. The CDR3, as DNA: TGTGCCAGTAGTGGGACAGGGCTTAATGAAAAACTGTTTTTT.

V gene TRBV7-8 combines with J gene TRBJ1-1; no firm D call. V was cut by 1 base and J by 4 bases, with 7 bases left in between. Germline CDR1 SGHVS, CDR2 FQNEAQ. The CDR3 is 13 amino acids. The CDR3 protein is CASSLGGPTEAFF. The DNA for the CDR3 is TGTGCCAGCAGCTTAGGAGGGCCCACTGAAGCTTTCTTT.

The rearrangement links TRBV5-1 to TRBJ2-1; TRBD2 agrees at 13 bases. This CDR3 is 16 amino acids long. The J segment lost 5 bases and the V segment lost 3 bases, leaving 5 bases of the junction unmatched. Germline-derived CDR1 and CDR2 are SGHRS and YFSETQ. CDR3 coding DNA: TGCGCCAGCAGCTCGGGACTAGCGGGATACAACAATGAGCAGTTCTTC. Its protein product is CASSSGLAGYNNEQFF.